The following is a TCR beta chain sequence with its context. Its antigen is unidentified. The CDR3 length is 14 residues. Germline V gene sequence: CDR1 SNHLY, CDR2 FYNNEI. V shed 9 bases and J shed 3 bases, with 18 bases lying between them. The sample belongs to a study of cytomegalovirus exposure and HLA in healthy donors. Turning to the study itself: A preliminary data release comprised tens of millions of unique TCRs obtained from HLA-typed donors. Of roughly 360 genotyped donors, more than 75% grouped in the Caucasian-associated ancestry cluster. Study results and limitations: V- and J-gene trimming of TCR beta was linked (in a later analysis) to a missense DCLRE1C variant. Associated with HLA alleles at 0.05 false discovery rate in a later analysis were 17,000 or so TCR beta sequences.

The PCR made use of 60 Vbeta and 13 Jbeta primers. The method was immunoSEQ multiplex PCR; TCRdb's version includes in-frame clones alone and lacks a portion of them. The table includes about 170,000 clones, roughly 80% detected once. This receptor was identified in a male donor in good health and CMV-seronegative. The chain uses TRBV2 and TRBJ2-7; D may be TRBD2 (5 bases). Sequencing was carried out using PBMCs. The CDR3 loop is CASRTRLGVYEQYF. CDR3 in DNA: TGTGCCAGTAGAACCCGTCTGGGAGTCTACGAGCAGTACTTC.